The clone carrying this T cell receptor beta chain appeared many times. What it recognizes is unknown. Trimming pared 3 bases from V and 4 bases from J, leaving 11 bases between. This CDR3 region has 14 residues. These data belong to a study of early T cells in non-severe SARS-CoV-2 infection. General study results and limits: VDJdb-based annotation leaned toward anti-spike CD8 responses and missed private and CD4 specificities.

Unique molecular identifiers were affixed to single, distinct cDNA molecules. Each CDR3 protein is one row after TCRdb ran MiXCR on the 5' RACE reads. The profile shows some 26,000 distinct CDR3 sequences, roughly 4.2% of them singletons. The J gene is TRBJ2-3, the V gene TRBV12-3 or TRBV12-4; D unresolved. The sequencing input was whole blood. This receptor was obtained from an adult who was a healthcare worker with PCR-confirmed SARS-CoV-2 infection or an uninfected control (not recorded which). Written as DNA, the CDR3 is TGTGCCAGCAGTTTTCGGCAGGCGGCAGATACGCAGTATTTT. Its translation: CASSFRQAADTQYF.